The 14 T cell receptor beta chains listed next were all sequenced from one sample in a study of OX40 agonist ivuxolimab in advanced cancers. Generated by immunoSEQ multiplex PCR, the TCRdb table keeps only in-frame clones and is missing some. Of 80,000 to 100,000 clones listed, around 94% are singletons. The source was CD4+ or CD8+ T cells sorted from blood, collected in a trial of the OX40 agonist ivuxolimab. The receptors stem from an adult with an advanced solid tumor such as melanoma, head and neck, liver or kidney cancer.

The gene calls are TRBV19 and TRBJ2-7; D call uncertain. Trimming took off 5 bases at V and 2 bases at J, with 13 bases between the two ends. This CDR3 has 14 amino acids. Germline CDR1 reads LNHDA; CDR2 reads SQIVND (reference sequence). The CDR3 DNA is TGTGCCAGTAGTCCGTCCGGGCCGCCCTACGAGCAGTACTTC. As protein: CASSPSGPPYEQYF. Combining the CDR3 with reference TRBV19 and TRBJ2-7 gives the whole variable domain DGGITQSPKYLFRKEGQNVTLSCEQNLNHDAMYWYRQDPGQGLRLIYYSQIVNDFQKGDIAEGYSVSREKKESFPLTVTSAQKNPTAFYLCASSPSGPPYEQYFGPGTRLTVT.

The gene calls are TRBV13 and TRBJ2-7, with 11 positions matching TRBD2. CDR3 length: 16 residues. Per the germline V gene, CDR1 is PRHDT and CDR2 is FYEKMQ (reference sequence). J gave up 3 bases and V 2 bases, and 6 bases lay outside the gene matches. CDR3 amino acids: CASSLSGLADYYEQYF. CDR3 coding DNA: TGTGCCAGCAGCTTATCGGGACTAGCGGATTACTACGAGCAGTACTTC.

This clone came up once. The chain is built from TRBV4-1 and TRBJ2-7; TRBD1 or TRBD2 may be the D gene (5 bases each). The CDR3 sequence is 15 residues long. Trimming took 0 bases from V and 1 from J, leaving 10 bases between them. CDR1 is MGHRA, CDR2 YSYEKL, per germline. The CDR3 bases are TGCGCCAGCAGCCAAGAGGGGGTGGCTTCCTACGAGCAGTACTTC. Translation gives CASSQEGVASYEQYF.

The V gene is TRBV11-2, the J gene TRBJ2-7; the D gene is possibly TRBD2 (6 bases). The CDR3 has 14 residues. Trimming removed 5 bases from V and 2 bases from J, with 13 bases in between. Germline CDR1 SGHAT, CDR2 FQNNGV. The CDR3 spells CASSPYSGAYEQYF. CDR3 nucleotides: TGTGCCAGCAGCCCCTACTCGGGAGCCTACGAGCAGTACTTC.

In its sample, this clone was seen once. The chain couples TRBV21-1 to TRBJ1-1. TRBV21-1 is tagged as a pseudogene. The CDR3 length is 15 residues. This CDR3 reads CASSNIRRGGNEAFF. The CDR3 coding sequence is TGTGCCAGCAGCAATATCCGCAGGGGAGGTAATGAAGCTTTCTTT.

Remarks on this clone: The same CDR3 is also encoded by other DNA sequences in this sample. The V call is TRBV6-5, the J call TRBJ2-7; D not resolved. Germline CDR1 reads MNHEY; CDR2 reads SVGAGI. CDR3 length: 11 amino acids. V lost 5 bases and J lost 4, with 6 bases in between. CDR3 protein: CASSPSYEQYF. CDR3 bases: TGTGCCAGCAGTCCATCTTACGAGCAGTACTTC.

This clone was seen a single time. This chain uses TRBV11-2 with TRBJ1-4; D is unresolved. The CDR3 has 16 amino acids. V was trimmed by 1 base and J by 3 bases, leaving 12 bases between them. Germline assignment: CDR1 SGHAT and CDR2 FQNNGV. CDR3 residues: CASSLGSGDSNEKLFF. For the CDR3, the DNA is TGTGCCAGCAGCTTAGGCTCAGGCGATTCTAATGAAAAACTGTTTTTT. The variable domain in full, with the rest retrieved from reference TRBV11-2 and TRBJ1-4, is EAGVAQSPRYKIIEKRQSVAFWCNPISGHATLYWYQQILGQGPKLLIQFQNNGVVDDSQLPKDRFSAERLKGVDSTLKIQPAKLEDSAVYLCASSLGSGDSNEKLFFGSGTQLSVL.

V and J are TRBV6-6 and TRBJ2-5, with a weak D call TRBD1 (6 bases). Near its end, the DNA agrees better with TRBJ2-7, so the J call may be wrong. The CDR3 is 15 amino acids. Germline V gene sequence: CDR1 MNHNY, CDR2 SVGAGI (reference sequence). CDR3 sequence: CASSYSPQGPYEQYF. CDR3 coding DNA: TGTGCCAGCAGTTACTCCCCACAGGGACCCTACGAGCAGTACTTC.

The chain employs TRBV6-5 and TRBJ1-5; D is unresolved. Germline CDR1 and CDR2: MNHEY and SVGAGI. This CDR3 is 13 amino acids long. Trimming shortened V by 8 bases and J by 4 bases, and 12 bases separated the two germline ends. The CDR3 here is CASQKGLNQPQHF. Written as DNA, the CDR3 is TGTGCCAGCCAAAAGGGTCTAAATCAGCCCCAGCATTTT.

The chain joins TRBV9 to TRBJ1-3; the match to TRBD1 covers 10 bases. From germline, CDR1 is SGDLS and CDR2 YYNGEE. This CDR3 has 16 residues. V shed 0 bases, J shed 6 bases, and the junction held 6 bases outside the gene matches. The CDR3 DNA reads TGTGCCAGCAGCGTAGGACAGGGGGCTTTTGAAAACACCATATATTTT. It specifies CASSVGQGAFENTIYF.

V and J are TRBV13 and TRBJ2-5; D not certain. In germline, CDR1 is PRHDT, CDR2 FYEKMQ (reference sequence). This CDR3 is 14 amino acids long. Trimming took 2 bases from V and 1 from J, leaving 8 bases between them. This CDR3 is CASSLTGSQETQYF. CDR3 nucleotide sequence: TGTGCCAGCAGCTTAACCGGCAGCCAAGAGACCCAGTACTTC.

The J gene is TRBJ1-3, the V gene TRBV4-1, with TRBD1 matching 8 bases. Unmatched junction bases numbered 11, after V lost 0 bases and J lost 1 base. The CDR3 extends over 19 amino acids. The germline V gene encodes CDR1 MGHRA and CDR2 YSYEKL. The CDR3, as DNA: TGCGCCAGCAGCCAAGATCGGACAGGGAATAGACGGTCTGGAAACACCATATATTTT. Its protein product is CASSQDRTGNRRSGNTIYF.

The CDR3 protein is CASGRTSGGQETQYF. Written as DNA, the CDR3 is TGTGCTAGTGGACGGACTAGCGGGGGACAAGAGACCCAGTACTTC. The V call is TRBV12-5, the J call TRBJ2-5, with 13 bases matching TRBD2. This CDR3 is 15 amino acids long. Losses at the gene ends were 6 bases for V and 2 bases for J; bases not matched to a gene: 3. Germline V gene lookup returns CDR1 LGHNT and CDR2 FRNRAP. Full variable domain (rest looked up from reference TRBV12-5 and TRBJ2-5): DARVTQTPRHKVTEMGQEVTMRCQPILGHNTVFWYRQTMMQGLELLAYFRNRAPLDDSGMPKDRFSAEMPDATLATLKIQPSEPRDSAVYFCASGRTSGGQETQYFGPGTRLLVL.

The rearrangement links TRBV19 to TRBJ1-3, with no clear D. There are 15 residues in the CDR3. CDR1 and CDR2 (germline): LNHDA, SQIVND (reference sequence). The V gene lost 7 bases and the J gene lost 0 bases, with 13 bases spanning the gap. The CDR3 region is CASKVRPSSGNTIYF. The CDR3 DNA follows: TGTGCCAGTAAGGTACGGCCGAGCTCTGGAAACACCATATATTTT.